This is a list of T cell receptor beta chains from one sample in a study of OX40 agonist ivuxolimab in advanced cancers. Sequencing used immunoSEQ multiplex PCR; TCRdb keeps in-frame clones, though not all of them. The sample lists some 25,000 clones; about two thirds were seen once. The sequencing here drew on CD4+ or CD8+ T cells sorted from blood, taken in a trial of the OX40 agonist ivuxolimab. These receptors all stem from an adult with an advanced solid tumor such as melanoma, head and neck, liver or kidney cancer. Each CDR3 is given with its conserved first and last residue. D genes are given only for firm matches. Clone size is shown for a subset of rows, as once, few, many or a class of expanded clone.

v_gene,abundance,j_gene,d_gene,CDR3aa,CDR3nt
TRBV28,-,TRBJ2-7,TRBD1,CASRYPGQGVYEQYF,TGTGCCAGCAGGTATCCGGGACAGGGAGTCTACGAGCAGTACTTC
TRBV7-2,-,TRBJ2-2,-,CASSPPIRQNTGELFF,TGTGCCAGCAGCCCACCTATCCGGCAGAACACCGGGGAGCTGTTTTTT
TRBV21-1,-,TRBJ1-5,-,CATRQGGNGNQPQHF,TGTGCCACAAGGCAGGGCGGTAATGGCAATCAGCCCCAGCATTTT
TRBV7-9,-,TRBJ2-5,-,CASSSLADLQETQYF,TGTGCCAGCAGCTCATTAGCAGATCTCCAAGAGACCCAGTACTTC
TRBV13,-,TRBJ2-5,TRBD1,CASSLRGRGETQYF,TGTGCCAGCAGCTTAAGGGGGCGCGGGGAGACCCAGTACTTC
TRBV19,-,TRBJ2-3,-,CASSNGWQDTQYF,TGTGCCAGTAGTAACGGATGGCAAGATACGCAGTATTTT
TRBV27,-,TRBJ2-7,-,CASSQGYEQYF,TGTGCCAGCAGTCAGGGTTACGAGCAGTACTTC
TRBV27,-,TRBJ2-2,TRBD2,CASSLGTSAGELFF,TGTGCCAGCAGTTTAGGGACTAGTGCCGGGGAGCTGTTTTTT
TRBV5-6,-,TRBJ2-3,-,CASSLSSTDMQYF,TGTGCCAGCAGCCTTTCTAGCACAGATATGCAGTATTTT
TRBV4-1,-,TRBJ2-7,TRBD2,CASSLGRGLAVEQYF,TGCGCCAGCAGCCTGGGGAGGGGACTAGCGGTCGAGCAGTACTTC
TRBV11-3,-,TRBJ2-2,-,CASSSYSRSTGELFF,TGTGCCAGCAGCTCCTATTCCAGGAGCACCGGGGAGCTGTTTTTT
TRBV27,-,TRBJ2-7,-,CASSWGESYEQYF,TGTGCCAGCAGTTGGGGGGAGAGTTACGAGCAGTACTTC
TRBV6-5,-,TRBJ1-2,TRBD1,CASSYSTGNYGYTF,TGTGCCAGCAGTTACTCGACAGGGAACTATGGCTACACCTTC
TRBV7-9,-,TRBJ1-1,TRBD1,CASSPPGQGAVENTEAFF,TGTGCCAGCAGCCCGCCTGGACAGGGGGCAGTTGAGAACACTGAAGCTTTCTTT
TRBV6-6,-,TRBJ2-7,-,CASSYKDSYEQYF,TGTGCCAGCAGTTACAAGGATTCCTACGAGCAGTACTTC
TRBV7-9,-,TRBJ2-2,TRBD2,CASSSPGLAGIRELFF,TGTGCCAGCAGCTCACCGGGACTAGCGGGGATCAGGGAGCTGTTTTTT
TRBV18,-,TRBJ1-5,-,CASSLDRPLNQPQHF,TGTGCCAGCTCTCTCGACAGGCCCCTAAATCAGCCCCAGCATTTT
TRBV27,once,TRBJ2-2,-,CASSPNTGELFF,TGTGCCAGCAGTCCTAACACCGGGGAGCTGTTTTTT
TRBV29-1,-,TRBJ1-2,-,CSVQLGWGYTF,TGCAGCGTTCAATTGGGGTGGGGCTACACCTTC
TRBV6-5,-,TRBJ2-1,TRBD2,CASSYVAGGLGEQFF,TGTGCCAGCAGTTACGTAGCGGGGGGGCTGGGTGAGCAGTTCTTC
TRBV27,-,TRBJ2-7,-,CASSLYGSSYEQYF,TGTGCCAGCAGTTTATACGGGAGCTCCTACGAGCAGTACTTC
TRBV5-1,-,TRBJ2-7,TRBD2,CASSLAGFAGVLSYEQYF,TGCGCCAGCAGCTTGGCCGGCTTTGCGGGGGTCCTCTCCTACGAGCAGTACTTC
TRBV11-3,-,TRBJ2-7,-,CASMERRGHEQYF,TGTGCCAGCATGGAGAGGAGGGGACACGAGCAGTACTTC
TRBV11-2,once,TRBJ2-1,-,CASSPYTYNEQFF,TGTGCCAGCAGCCCCTACACCTACAATGAGCAGTTCTTC
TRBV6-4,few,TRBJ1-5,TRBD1,CASRSRQGYQPQHF,TGTGCCAGCAGGTCTAGACAGGGATATCAGCCCCAGCATTTT
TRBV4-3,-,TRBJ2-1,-,CASSQDYGGGEDNEQFF,TGCGCCAGCAGCCAAGACTATGGGGGGGGCGAGGACAATGAGCAGTTCTTC
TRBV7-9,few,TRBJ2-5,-,CASSARQLSETQYF,TGTGCCAGCAGCGCCCGACAGTTATCGGAGACCCAGTACTTC
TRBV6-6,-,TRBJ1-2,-,CASRRTAEEYTF,TGTGCCAGCAGGCGGACAGCCGAGGAATACACCTTC
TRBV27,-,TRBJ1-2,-,CASSQILGSPGYTF,TGTGCCAGCAGTCAAATCCTGGGGAGCCCTGGCTACACCTTC
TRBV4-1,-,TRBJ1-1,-,CASSLFQPGTTNTEAFF,TGCGCCAGCAGCCTCTTCCAACCAGGGACAACGAACACTGAAGCTTTCTTT
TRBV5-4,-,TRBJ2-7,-,CASSQWGGQEQYF,TGTGCCAGCAGCCAGTGGGGTGGACAAGAGCAGTACTTC
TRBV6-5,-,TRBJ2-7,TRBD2,CASSYSLRGGGEQYF,TGTGCCAGCAGTTACTCGCTACGGGGGGGAGGAGAGCAGTACTTC
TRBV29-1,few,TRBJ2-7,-,CSVGDPGWEQYF,TGCAGCGTCGGGGATCCAGGGTGGGAGCAGTACTTC
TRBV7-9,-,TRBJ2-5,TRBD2,CASSSGLAGTQYF,TGTGCCAGCAGCTCGGGACTAGCGGGGACCCAGTACTTC
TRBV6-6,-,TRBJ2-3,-,CASSAPASTDTQYF,TGTGCCAGCAGTGCACCAGCTAGCACAGATACGCAGTATTTT
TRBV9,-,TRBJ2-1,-,CASSDSLGGWNNEQFF,TGTGCCAGCAGCGACTCCCTCGGGGGTTGGAACAATGAGCAGTTCTTC
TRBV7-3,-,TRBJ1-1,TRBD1,CASSLTVGQRTEAFF,TGTGCCAGCAGCTTAACGGTGGGACAGCGCACTGAAGCTTTCTTT